These T cell receptor beta chains were read from a single sample in a study of cytomegalovirus exposure and HLA in healthy donors. Produced via immunoSEQ multiplex PCR; TCRdb's table is partial and in-frame only. The sample lists 150,000 to 200,000 clones, over 65% seen once, with about 3.8% in the top ten. Sequenced input: PBMCs. These receptors were obtained from an older woman in good health and CMV-seropositive. CDR3s include the opening cysteine and the closing phenylalanine or tryptophan. A D gene is named only where the DNA matches it firmly. The size field is filled for only some rows; it gives once, few, many or a size class.

v_call	d_call	j_call	clone_size	cdr3_aa	cdr3_nt
TRBV6-5	TRBD1	TRBJ2-1	.	CASSRETGNSGEQFF	TGTGCCAGCAGTCGAGAGACAGGGAACTCCGGTGAGCAGTTCTTC
TRBV6-1	.	TRBJ2-7	.	CASSEQGTPGYEQYF	TGTGCCAGCAGTGAACAGGGCACCCCAGGCTACGAGCAGTACTTC
TRBV30	.	TRBJ1-6	.	CAWSVLAGLSPLHF	TGTGCCTGGAGTGTCCTGGCAGGTCTTTCACCCCTCCACTTT
TRBV30	TRBD1	TRBJ1-1	.	CAWSRGQMNTEAFF	TGTGCCTGGAGTAGGGGACAGATGAACACTGAAGCTTTCTTT
TRBV25-1	.	TRBJ1-5	.	CASSRPGANQPQHF	TGTGCCAGCAGTCGCCCAGGGGCCAATCAGCCCCAGCATTTT
TRBV14	.	TRBJ1-5	.	CARCREGNQPQHF	TGTGCCAGATGCAGGGAGGGCAATCAGCCCCAGCATTTT
TRBV6-5	.	TRBJ1-5	.	CASSSYGTGNQPQHF	TGTGCCAGCAGTTCCTACGGGACTGGAAATCAGCCCCAGCATTTT
TRBV6-5	TRBD1	TRBJ1-2	few	CASSETQGYGYTF	TGTGCCAGCAGCGAGACACAGGGGTATGGCTACACCTTC
TRBV5-6	.	TRBJ1-5	.	CASSLGGRGDQPQHF	TGTGCCAGCAGCTTGGGTGGGCGGGGGGATCAGCCCCAGCATTTT
TRBV28	TRBD1	TRBJ2-6	.	CASSPGQGVKGANVLTF	TGTGCCAGCAGTCCGGGACAGGGGGTGAAGGGGGCCAACGTCCTGACTTTC